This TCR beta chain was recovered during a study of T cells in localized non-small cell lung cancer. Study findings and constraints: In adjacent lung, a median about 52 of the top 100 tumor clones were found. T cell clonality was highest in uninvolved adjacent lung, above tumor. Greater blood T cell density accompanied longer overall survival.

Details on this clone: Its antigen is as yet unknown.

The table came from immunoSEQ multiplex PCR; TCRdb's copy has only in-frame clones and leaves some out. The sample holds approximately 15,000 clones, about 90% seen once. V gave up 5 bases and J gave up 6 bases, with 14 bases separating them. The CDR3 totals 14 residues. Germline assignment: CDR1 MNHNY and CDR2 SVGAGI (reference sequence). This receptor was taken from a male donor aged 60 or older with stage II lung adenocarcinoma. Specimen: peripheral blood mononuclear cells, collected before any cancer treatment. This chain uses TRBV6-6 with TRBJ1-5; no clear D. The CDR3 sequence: CASSRTAGGQPQHF. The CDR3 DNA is TGTGCCAGCAGTCGGACGGCAGGAGGTCAGCCCCAGCATTTT.